The 7 T cell receptor beta chains listed next were all sequenced from one sample in a study of blood T cell repertoires in COVID-19. Libraries were prepared by immunoSEQ multiplex PCR; TCRdb keeps only in-frame clonotypes and omits some of them. The sample has over 25,000 clones; 70% to 85% are singletons. Material for sequencing was peripheral blood. The receptor source for this set is a human donor in a cohort sampled during active COVID-19.

The rearrangement uses TRBV5-4 and TRBJ1-2; maybe TRBD1 (6 bases). Trimming stripped 4 bases from V and 1 base from J, with 14 bases between. The CDR3 loop spans 15 amino acids. Germline values: CDR1 SGHNT, CDR2 YYREEE (reference sequence). The CDR3 coding sequence is TGTGCCAGCAGCCTCGTGGGGGCCAATAACTATGGCTACACCTTC. It codes for CASSLVGANNYGYTF.

The genes are TRBV5-1 and TRBJ1-5, with D possibly matching TRBD1 (5 bases). Between the trimmed V and J ends, which lost 4 bases and 3 bases, there was a span of 14 bases. This CDR3 is built from 15 residues. Germline V CDR1 and CDR2: SGHRS, YFSETQ. CDR3 protein: CASSLVGGLNQPQHF. DNA of the CDR3: TGCGCCAGCAGCCTGGTGGGGGGTCTCAATCAGCCCCAGCATTTT.

This clone was seen just once. This chain connects TRBV19 to TRBJ1-3, with a tentative D call TRBD1 (5 bases). Trimming removed 6 bases from V and 3 bases from J, with 12 bases in between. Germline CDR1 is LNHDA and CDR2 is SQIVND (reference sequence). The CDR3 spans 14 residues. The CDR3 loop reads CASRTSGFGNTIYF. In DNA form, the CDR3 reads TGTGCCAGTAGGACCTCAGGGTTTGGAAACACCATATATTTT.

The chain carries TRBV4-1 and TRBJ2-1; 11 bases align to TRBD1. The V and J ends lost 3 bases and 4 bases, in that order; junction bases with no gene match: 2. The CDR3 length is 15 residues. Germline-derived CDR1 and CDR2 are MGHRA and YSYEKL. Here the CDR3 reads CASSHGQGAYNEQFF. CDR3 sequence (DNA): TGCGCCAGCAGCCACGGACAGGGGGCGTACAATGAGCAGTTCTTC.

The chain carries TRBV29-1 and TRBJ1-6; tentative D call: TRBD1 (6 bases). The germline CDR1 and CDR2 sequences are SQVTM and ANQGSEA. This CDR3 contains 13 residues. The V gene lost 3 bases and the J gene lost 8 bases, with 11 bases spanning the gap. DNA of the CDR3: TGCAGCGTTGATGGGGGGGCGGATTCACCCCTCCACTTT. Translation gives CSVDGGADSPLHF.

The chain recombines TRBV9 with TRBJ2-2, with 9 bases lining up with TRBD1. The junction had 10 bases not matched to a gene; V was cut back by 6 bases and J by 7 bases. CDR3 length: 15 amino acids. The germline CDR1 and CDR2 sequences are SGDLS and YYNGEE. The DNA of the CDR3 is TGTGCCAGCACCCGGGACAGGGTTGGTATCGGGGAGCTGTTTTTT. It is translated as CASTRDRVGIGELFF.

The chain is built from TRBV19 and TRBJ2-7; the match to TRBD1 covers 8 bases. Trimming removed 5 bases from V and 2 bases from J; junction bases left unmatched: 5. Germline assignment: CDR1 LNHDA and CDR2 SQIVND (reference sequence). This CDR3 is built from 14 residues. The CDR3 region is CASSLRTGTYEQYF. CDR3 nucleotides: TGTGCCAGTAGTTTAAGGACAGGGACCTACGAGCAGTACTTC.